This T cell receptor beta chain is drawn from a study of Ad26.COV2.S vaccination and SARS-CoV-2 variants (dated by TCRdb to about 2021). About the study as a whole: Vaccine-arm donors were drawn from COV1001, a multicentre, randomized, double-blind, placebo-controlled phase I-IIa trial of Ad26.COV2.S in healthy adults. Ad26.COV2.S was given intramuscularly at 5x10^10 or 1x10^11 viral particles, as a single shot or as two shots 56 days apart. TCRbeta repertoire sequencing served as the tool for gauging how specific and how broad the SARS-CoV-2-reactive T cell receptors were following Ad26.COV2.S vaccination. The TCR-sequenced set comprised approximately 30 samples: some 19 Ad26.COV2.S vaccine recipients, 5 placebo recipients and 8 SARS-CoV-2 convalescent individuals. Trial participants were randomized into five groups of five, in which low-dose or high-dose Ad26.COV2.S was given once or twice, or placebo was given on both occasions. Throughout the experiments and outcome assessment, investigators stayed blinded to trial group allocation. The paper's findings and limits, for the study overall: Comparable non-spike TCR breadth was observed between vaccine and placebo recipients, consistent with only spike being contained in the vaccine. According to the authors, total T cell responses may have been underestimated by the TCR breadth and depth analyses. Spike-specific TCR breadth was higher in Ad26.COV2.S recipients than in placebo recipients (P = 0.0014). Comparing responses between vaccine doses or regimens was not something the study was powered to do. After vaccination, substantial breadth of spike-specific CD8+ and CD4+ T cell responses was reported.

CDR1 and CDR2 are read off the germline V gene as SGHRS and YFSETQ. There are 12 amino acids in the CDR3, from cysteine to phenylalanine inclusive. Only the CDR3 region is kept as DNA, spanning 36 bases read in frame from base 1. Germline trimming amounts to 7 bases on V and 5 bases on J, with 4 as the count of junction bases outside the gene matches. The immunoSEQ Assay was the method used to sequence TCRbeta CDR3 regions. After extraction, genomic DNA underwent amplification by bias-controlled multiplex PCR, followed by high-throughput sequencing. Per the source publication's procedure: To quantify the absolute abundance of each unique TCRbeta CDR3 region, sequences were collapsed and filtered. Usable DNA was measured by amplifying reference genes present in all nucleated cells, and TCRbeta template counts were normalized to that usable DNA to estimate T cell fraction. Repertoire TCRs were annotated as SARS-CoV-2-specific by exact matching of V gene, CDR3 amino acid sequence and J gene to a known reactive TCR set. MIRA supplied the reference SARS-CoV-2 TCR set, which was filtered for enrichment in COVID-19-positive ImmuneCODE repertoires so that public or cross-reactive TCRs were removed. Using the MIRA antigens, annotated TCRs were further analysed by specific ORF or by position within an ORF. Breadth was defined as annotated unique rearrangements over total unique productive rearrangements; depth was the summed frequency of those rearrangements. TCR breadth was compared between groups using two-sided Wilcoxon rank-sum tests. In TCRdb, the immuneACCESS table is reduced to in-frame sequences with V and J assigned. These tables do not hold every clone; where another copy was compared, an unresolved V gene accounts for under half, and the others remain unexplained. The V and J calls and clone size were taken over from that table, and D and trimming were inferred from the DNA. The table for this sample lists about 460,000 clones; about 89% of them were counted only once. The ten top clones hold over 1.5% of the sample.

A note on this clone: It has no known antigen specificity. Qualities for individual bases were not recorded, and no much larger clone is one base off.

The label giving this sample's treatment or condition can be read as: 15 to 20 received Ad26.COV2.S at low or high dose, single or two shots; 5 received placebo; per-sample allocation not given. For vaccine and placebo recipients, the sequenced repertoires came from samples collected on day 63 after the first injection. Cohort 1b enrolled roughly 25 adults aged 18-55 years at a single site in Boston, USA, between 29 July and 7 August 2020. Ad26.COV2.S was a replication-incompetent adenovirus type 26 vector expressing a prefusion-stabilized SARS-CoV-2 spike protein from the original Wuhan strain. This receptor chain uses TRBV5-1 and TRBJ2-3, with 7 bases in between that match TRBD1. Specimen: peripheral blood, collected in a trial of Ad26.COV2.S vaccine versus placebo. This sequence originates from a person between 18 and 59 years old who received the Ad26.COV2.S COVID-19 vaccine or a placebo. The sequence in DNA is TGCGCCAGCCGGACAGGCCAAGATACGCAGTATTTT. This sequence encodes CASRTGQDTQYF.